These 21 T cell receptor beta chains came from one sample sequenced in a study of cytomegalovirus exposure and HLA in healthy donors. This PCR relied on a set of 60 Vbeta primers and 13 Jbeta primers. Libraries were prepared by immunoSEQ multiplex PCR; TCRdb keeps only in-frame clonotypes and omits some of them. The sample lists about 140,000 clones, about 76% occurring once. The sequenced sample consisted of PBMCs. Every receptor here comes from a female donor in good health and CMV-seronegative.

The chain carries TRBV4-1 and TRBJ2-7, with TRBD2 identical over 11 bases. This CDR3 has 15 amino acids. With V trimmed by 3 bases and J by 2 bases, 3 bases remained unmatched. Per the germline V gene, CDR1 is MGHRA and CDR2 is YSYEKL. The CDR3 sequence is CASSQSSGGPYEQYF. The CDR3 region has the DNA TGCGCCAGCAGCCAGTCTAGCGGGGGGCCCTACGAGCAGTACTTC.

The chain has TRBV12-5 and TRBJ2-3; TRBD2 matches at 12 bases. This CDR3 spans 15 amino acids. Looked up from germline, CDR1 is LGHNT and CDR2 is FRNRAP. The CDR3 DNA sequence: TGTGCCACTTCCCTACTAGCGGGGGGTGCAGATACGCAGTATTTT. Its protein is CATSLLAGGADTQYF.

Of note for this clone: A junction boundary mismatches the germline segment, possibly from a read error. The same CDR3 can be traced to other DNA sequences in this sample. The chain couples TRBV4-1 to TRBJ1-1; no reliable D call. This CDR3 spans 17 amino acids. Germline values: CDR1 MGHRA, CDR2 YSYEKL. CDR3 residues: CASSQGQTHFLNTEAFF. In DNA form, the CDR3 reads TGCGCCAGCAGCCAAGGGCAGACTCACTTCCTGAACACCGAAGCTTTCTTT.

The rearrangement links TRBV6-6 to TRBJ1-1; 7 bases fit TRBD1. This CDR3 is 13 amino acids long. With 6 bases clipped from V and 7 bases from J, the junction kept 8 bases outside the gene matches. CDR1 is MNHNY and CDR2 is SVGAGI in the germline V gene (reference sequence). Written as DNA, the CDR3 is TGTGCCAGCAGCTCGGACAGGAAGGATGAAGCTTTCTTT. It yields the protein CASSSDRKDEAFF.

This chain links TRBV6-5 with TRBJ2-7; TRBD1 matches 7 bases. CDR3 size: 14 residues. Losses at the gene ends were 0 bases for V and 3 bases for J; bases not matched to a gene: 2. CDR1 MNHEY and CDR2 SVGAGI come from the germline V gene. The CDR3 bases are TGTGCCAGCAGTTACTCGAGACAGGGCTACGAGCAGTACTTC. The encoded protein is CASSYSRQGYEQYF.

The V gene is TRBV15, the J gene TRBJ2-1; 7 bases are a match to TRBD1. From germline, CDR1 is LNHNV and CDR2 YYDKDF (reference sequence). The V and J ends lost 3 bases and 5 bases, in that order; junction bases with no gene match: 7. The CDR3 totals 15 residues. This CDR3 reads CATSRWGQINNEQFF. The CDR3 nucleotides are TGTGCCACCAGCAGGTGGGGACAGATAAACAATGAGCAGTTCTTC.

The genes are TRBV7-9 and TRBJ2-5, with 8 nucleotides matching TRBD2. The CDR3 length is 14 residues. The ends lost 5 bases at V and 6 bases at J; junction bases unmatched: 8. Germline CDR1 SEHNR, CDR2 FQNEAQ (reference sequence). The CDR3 loop is CASSRESGSKTQYF. CDR3 nucleotide sequence: TGTGCCAGCAGCCGTGAGAGCGGGAGTAAGACCCAGTACTTC.

The gene calls are TRBV4-3 and TRBJ2-3; 8 nucleotides match TRBD2. Germline loops: CDR1 LGHNA, CDR2 YSLEER. The trim removed 1 base at V and 5 bases at J, leaving 5 bases unmatched. The CDR3 runs to 15 residues. CDR3 DNA sequence: TGCGCCAGCAGCCAAGGGGTTAGCGGGATAGATACGCAGTATTTT. Its translation is CASSQGVSGIDTQYF.

V usage is TRBV10-3 and J usage is TRBJ2-3, with D perhaps TRBD2 (7 bases). The ends were cut back, 11 bases at V and 4 bases at J, with 16 bases in the middle. Germline CDR1 and CDR2: ENHRY and SYGVKD. This CDR3 has 13 amino acids. The CDR3 nucleotides read TGTGCCGGATGGGGGGGCGCGGCAGATACGCAGTATTTT. Encoded protein: CAGWGGAADTQYF.

This clone came up once. V gene TRBV19 combines with J gene TRBJ2-3; TRBD1 is a possible D gene (5 bases). The germline V and J ends were trimmed by 3 bases and 3 bases, with 10 bases remaining between them. Germline V gene data show CDR1 as LNHDA and CDR2 as SQIVND (reference sequence). The CDR3 is 14 residues long. CDR3 residues: CASSIDSRTDTQYF. The CDR3 nucleotides are TGTGCCAGTAGTATCGACAGTAGGACAGATACGCAGTATTTT.

This clone has just a few counts. This chain uses TRBV27 with TRBJ2-1, with 7 bases aligning to TRBD1. CDR1 and CDR2 from the germline V gene are MNHEY and SMNVEV (reference sequence). With 4 bases clipped from V and 6 bases from J, the junction kept 3 bases outside the gene matches. The CDR3 sequence is 13 residues long. CDR3 nucleotides: TGTGCCAGCAGTTCAGGGGGATCCAATGAGCAGTTCTTC. Residues: CASSSGGSNEQFF.

The chain has TRBV6-1 and TRBJ1-2; 10 bases align to TRBD1. Trimming at V came to 3 bases and at J to 7 bases, leaving 2 bases not matched to a gene. The CDR3 covers 13 residues. The germline gives CDR1 MNHNS, CDR2 SASEGT. The CDR3 sequence: CASSDRDRGGYTF. The CDR3 DNA follows: TGTGCCAGCAGTGACCGGGACAGGGGTGGCTACACCTTC.

The chain combines TRBV19 with TRBJ2-1; tentatively, D is TRBD2 (6 bases). V was clipped by 5 bases and J by 9 bases, with 17 bases between them. The germline gives CDR1 LNHDA, CDR2 SQIVND (reference sequence). This CDR3 has 14 amino acids. This chain's CDR3 is CASSAGLLTGEQFF. CDR3 nucleotide sequence: TGTGCCAGTAGTGCGGGACTGCTTACGGGTGAGCAGTTCTTC.

The chain links TRBV27 to TRBJ1-1, with D perhaps TRBD1 (5 bases). Trimming removed 7 bases at V and 4 bases at J, with 13 bases between. The length of the CDR3 is 13 residues. Germline assignment: CDR1 MNHEY and CDR2 SMNVEV (reference sequence). Written as DNA, the CDR3 is TGTGCCAGCAAAACCCTGGGGCCCACTGAAGCTTTCTTT. Translated: CASKTLGPTEAFF.

The genes are TRBV19 and TRBJ1-6; 11 bases match TRBD1. Germline V gene lookup returns CDR1 LNHDA and CDR2 SQIVND (reference sequence). Trimming removed 3 bases from V and 7 bases from J; junction bases left unmatched: 17. The CDR3 spans 20 residues. The CDR3 protein is CASSIFGQGALLSENSPLHF. CDR3 DNA: TGTGCCAGTAGTATCTTCGGACAGGGGGCCTTATTATCCGAAAATTCACCCCTCCACTTT.

The chain couples TRBV25-1 to TRBJ1-2; the D is unclear. The CDR3 is 13 amino acids. Germline assignment: CDR1 MGHDK and CDR2 SYGVNS. V was trimmed by 4 bases and J by 8 bases, leaving 14 bases between them. CDR3 in amino acids: CASSALHHQGYTF. The CDR3, as DNA: TGTGCCAGCAGTGCCTTACATCATCAAGGCTACACCTTC.

The chain employs TRBV29-1 and TRBJ2-5; possible D gene TRBD1, 5 bases. The J call may not be correct, given that the DNA end is closer to TRBJ2-7. CDR3 length equals 16 residues. Germline V CDR1 and CDR2: SQVTM, ANQGSEA. DNA of the CDR3: TGCAGCGTTGAAGATCCGGTTAAAGGGGCGGACTACGAGCAGTACTTC. Translation gives CSVEDPVKGADYEQYF.

For the CDR3, the DNA is TGTGCCAGCAGCCAACTCGGTCCCAATGAGCAGTTCTTC. As protein: CASSQLGPNEQFF. The rearrangement uses TRBV14 and TRBJ2-1; D call uncertain. The CDR3 totals 13 residues. Germline CDR1 and CDR2: SGHDN and FVKESK. Trimming stripped 2 bases from V and 6 bases from J, with 8 bases between.

This sequence joins TRBV16 and TRBJ2-7, with D possibly matching TRBD2 (6 bases). The CDR3 is 16 residues long. V lost 4 bases and J lost 1, with 17 bases in between. CDR1 and CDR2 from the germline V gene are KGHSY and FQNENV. This CDR3 reads CASSPPSSAESYEQYF. CDR3 DNA: TGTGCCAGCAGCCCCCCATCTAGCGCAGAGTCCTACGAGCAGTACTTC.

In this sample, this clone turned up a few times. This chain joins TRBV5-1 and TRBJ2-1; maybe TRBD2 (6 bases). Trimming took 3 bases from V and 8 from J, leaving 15 bases between them. CDR1 SGHRS and CDR2 YFSETQ come from the germline V gene. CDR3 length: 14 residues. CDR3 coding DNA: TGCGCCAGCAGCTCCTACACAGGCGGGGATGAGCAGTTCTTC. This encodes CASSSYTGGDEQFF.

The chain recombines TRBV6-5 with TRBJ1-1; possibly TRBD1 for D (6 bases). The CDR3 extends over 11 amino acids. Germline CDR1 is MNHEY and CDR2 is SVGAGI. V was clipped by 6 bases and J by 5 bases, with 7 bases between them. CDR3 DNA: TGTGCCAGCAGGCAGGGGACTGAAGCTTTCTTT. Protein: CASRQGTEAFF.